A selection of T cell receptor beta chains follows, all from one sample in a study of identical twins. TCRdb reprocessed the 5' RACE reads with MiXCR, giving one entry per CDR3 protein. The sample includes 750,000 to 950,000 distinct CDR3 sequences, 9% to 15% seen only once; the top ten take about 1.5%. These data were likewise used in another study, on yellow fever vaccine responses in identical twins.

Sequenced material: PBMCs. Receptor source: a young woman in good health. Both conserved end residues are part of each CDR3. D genes are given only for firm matches. For some rows the clone size is stated as once, few or many, or as a class when expanded; others skip it.

V gene,D gene,clone size,J gene,CDR3 DNA,CDR3 protein
TRBV6-1,NA,many,TRBJ1-2,TGTGCCAGCAGAGATTCAGGGACCTCTAACTATGGCTACACCTTC,CASRDSGTSNYGYTF
TRBV7-6,NA,few,TRBJ1-2,TGTGCCAGCAGTTCACAGGGTTTCGCTGGCTACACCTTC,CASSSQGFAGYTF
TRBV4-2,TRBD2,few,TRBJ2-2,TGTGCCAGCAGCCTTAGCGGGAGGGCAGCAAACACCGGGGAGCTGTTTTTT,CASSLSGRAANTGELFF
TRBV20-1,TRBD2,NA,TRBJ2-2,TGCAGTGCTAGTTGGCGGGGGACCGGGGAGCTGTTTTTT,CSASWRGTGELFF
TRBV7-8,NA,NA,TRBJ2-7,TGTGCCAGCAGCGCACGATTGGGAGGTGACGAGCAGTACTTC,CASSARLGGDEQYF
TRBV15,NA,NA,TRBJ2-3,TGTGCCACCAGCAGAGAAGCAAGGGTTCAGGGCACAGATACGCAGTATTTT,CATSREARVQGTDTQYF
TRBV18,NA,NA,TRBJ2-5,TGTGCCAGCTCACCGGACCTGCTTGCACAAGAGACCCAGTACTTC,CASSPDLLAQETQYF
TRBV7-2,NA,few,TRBJ2-3,TGTGCCAGCAGCTTCCATGGCACAGATACGCAGTATTTT,CASSFHGTDTQYF
TRBV2,TRBD1,many,TRBJ2-7,TGTGCCAGCAGAAAGGACAGGTCCCACTCCTACGAGCAGTACTTC,CASRKDRSHSYEQYF
TRBV7-9,TRBD1,NA,TRBJ2-4,TGTGCCAGCAGCCGAGGGACAGGGGGCATGGGGGACATTCAGTACTTC,CASSRGTGGMGDIQYF
TRBV4-2,NA,NA,TRBJ2-1,TGTGCCAGCAGCCAAGAGGAGGGGGGGCTAAATGAGCAGTTCTTC,CASSQEEGGLNEQFF
TRBV2,NA,few,TRBJ2-1,TGTGCCAGCAAGGGGGACATCGCCAACAATGAGCAGTTCTTC,CASKGDIANNEQFF
TRBV7-9,TRBD1,NA,TRBJ1-1,TGTGCCAGCAGCAGTACAGGGGGGATGAACACTGAAGCTTTCTTT,CASSSTGGMNTEAFF
TRBV28,NA,NA,TRBJ1-2,TGTGCCAGCAGTTTTGGGGGCGTTCTTGGCTACACCTTC,CASSFGGVLGYTF
TRBV2,NA,NA,TRBJ1-5,TGTGCCAGCAGTCAATTCCAGGGCCGCGGACAGCCCCAGCATTTT,CASSQFQGRGQPQHF
TRBV24-1,NA,few,TRBJ1-5,TGTGCCACCAGTGATCCCGGAAGGGGAAGCAATCAGCCCCAGCATTTT,CATSDPGRGSNQPQHF
TRBV10-3,TRBD1,many,TRBJ2-5,TGTGCCATCAGTGAATGGGACAGGGCTCAAGAGACCCAGTACTTC,CAISEWDRAQETQYF
TRBV28,TRBD1,NA,TRBJ2-7,TGTGCCAGCACCACTCGGGACAGGGGTCACTCCTACGAGCAGTACTTC,CASTTRDRGHSYEQYF
TRBV12-3/TRBV12-4,TRBD1,many,TRBJ1-1,TGTGCCAGCAGTGGGACAGGGGGCGGGAACACTGAAGCTTTCTTT,CASSGTGGGNTEAFF
TRBV13,NA,few,TRBJ2-1,TGTGCCAGCAGCTTAGAAGGCCCCCAGGGTCATACATACAATGAGCAGTTCTTC,CASSLEGPQGHTYNEQFF
TRBV28,TRBD2,NA,TRBJ2-3,TGTGCCAGCTTAATGGGGGGGGACACAGATACGCAGTATTTT,CASLMGGDTDTQYF
TRBV20-1,TRBD1,NA,TRBJ2-1,TGCTGTGCTAGAGATCTTTTGGGACAGAGCTCCTACAATGAGCAGTTCTTC,CCARDLLGQSSYNEQFF
TRBV20-1,TRBD2,NA,TRBJ2-1,TGCAGTGCTAACCCCGGGAGGGCGATTTACAATGAGCAGTTCTTC,CSANPGRAIYNEQFF
TRBV6-5,NA,few,TRBJ2-7,TGTGCCAGCAGTTATTCGGCAGGGAGGATCTACGAGCAGTACTTC,CASSYSAGRIYEQYF
TRBV6-1,NA,NA,TRBJ2-1,TGTGCCAGCAGTCCCTTCTACAATGAGCAGTTCTTC,CASSPFYNEQFF
TRBV10-3,TRBD2,many,TRBJ2-7,TGTGCCATCAGTGAGGTGGGACTAGCTGACGAGCAGTACTTC,CAISEVGLADEQYF
TRBV5-1,NA,NA,TRBJ2-1,TGCGCCAGCAGCTTGTCACTAGCCTTATCCAATGAGCAGTTCTTC,CASSLSLALSNEQFF
TRBV4-1,NA,NA,TRBJ2-7,TGCGCCAGCAGCCGGAACCGGGACACTACCTACGAGCAGTACTTC,CASSRNRDTTYEQYF
TRBV4-1,NA,few,TRBJ2-7,TGCGCCAGCAGCAAAGGGACCCCCTACGAGCAGTACTTC,CASSKGTPYEQYF
TRBV20-1,NA,few,TRBJ2-1,TGCAGTGCTAGGGAGGTTGGGGAGAATGAGCAGTTCTTC,CSAREVGENEQFF